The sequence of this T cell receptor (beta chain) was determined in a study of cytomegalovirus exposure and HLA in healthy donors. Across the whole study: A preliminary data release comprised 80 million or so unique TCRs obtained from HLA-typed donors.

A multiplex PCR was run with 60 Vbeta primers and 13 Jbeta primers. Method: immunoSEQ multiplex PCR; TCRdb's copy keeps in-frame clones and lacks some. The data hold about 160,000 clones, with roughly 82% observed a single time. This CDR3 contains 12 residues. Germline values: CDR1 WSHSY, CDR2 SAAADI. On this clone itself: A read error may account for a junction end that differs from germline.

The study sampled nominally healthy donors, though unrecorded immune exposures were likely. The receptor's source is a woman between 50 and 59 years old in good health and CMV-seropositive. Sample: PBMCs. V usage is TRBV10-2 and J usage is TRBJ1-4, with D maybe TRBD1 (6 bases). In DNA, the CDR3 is TGCGCCAGCAGTGACTCGGCAGGACAGTCCGTATTT. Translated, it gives CASSDSAGQSVF.